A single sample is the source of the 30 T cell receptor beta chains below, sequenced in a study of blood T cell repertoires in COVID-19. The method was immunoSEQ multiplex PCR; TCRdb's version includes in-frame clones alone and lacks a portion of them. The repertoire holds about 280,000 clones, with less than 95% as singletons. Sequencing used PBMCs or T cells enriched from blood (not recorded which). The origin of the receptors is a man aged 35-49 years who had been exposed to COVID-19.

The CDR3 DNA is TGTGCCAGCAGCTCAACAGACAGGGAAGAGACCCAGTACTTC. Translating gives CASSSTDREETQYF. This chain connects TRBV5-4 to TRBJ2-5, with TRBD1 matching 7 bases. Trimming took 3 bases from V and 3 from J; bases not matched to a gene: 5. This CDR3 spans 14 amino acids. In germline, CDR1 is SGHNT, CDR2 YYREEE (reference sequence).

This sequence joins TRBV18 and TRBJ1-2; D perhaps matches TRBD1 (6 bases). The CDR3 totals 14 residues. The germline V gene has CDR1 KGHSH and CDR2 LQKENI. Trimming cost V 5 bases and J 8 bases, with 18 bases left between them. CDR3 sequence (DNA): TGTGCCAGCTCATCAAACCCAGGGGTGGACGGCTACACCTTC. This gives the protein CASSSNPGVDGYTF.

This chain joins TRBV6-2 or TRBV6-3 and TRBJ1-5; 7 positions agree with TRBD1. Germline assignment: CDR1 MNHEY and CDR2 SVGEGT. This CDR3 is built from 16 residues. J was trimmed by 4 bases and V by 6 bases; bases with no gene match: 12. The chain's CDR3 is CASSHLLRGTNQPQHF. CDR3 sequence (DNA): TGTGCCAGCAGCCACCTTCTCAGGGGGACTAATCAGCCCCAGCATTTT.

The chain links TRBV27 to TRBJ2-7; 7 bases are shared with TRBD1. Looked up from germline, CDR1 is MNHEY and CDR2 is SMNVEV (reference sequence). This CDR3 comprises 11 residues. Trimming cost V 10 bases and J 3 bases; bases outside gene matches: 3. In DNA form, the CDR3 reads TGTGCCACCGGGACAGACTACGAGCAGTACTTC. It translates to CATGTDYEQYF.

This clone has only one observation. CDR3 in amino acids: CASTPDSPNTGELFF. CDR3 DNA sequence: TGCGCCAGCACTCCGGACAGCCCTAACACCGGGGAGCTGTTTTTT. The chain uses TRBV10-1 and TRBJ2-2, with D perhaps matching TRBD1 (6 bases). CDR1 is WNHNN and CDR2 is SYGVQD in the germline V gene (reference sequence). V lost 7 bases to trimming and J lost 2 bases, with 14 bases between them. This CDR3 is built from 15 residues.

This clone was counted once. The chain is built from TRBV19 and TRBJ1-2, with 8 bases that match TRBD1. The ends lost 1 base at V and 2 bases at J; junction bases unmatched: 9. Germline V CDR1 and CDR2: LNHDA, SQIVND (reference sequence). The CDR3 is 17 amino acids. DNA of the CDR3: TGTGCCAGTAGTATAGGGGATCCGGGACAGGTGAACTATGGCTACACCTTC. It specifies CASSIGDPGQVNYGYTF.

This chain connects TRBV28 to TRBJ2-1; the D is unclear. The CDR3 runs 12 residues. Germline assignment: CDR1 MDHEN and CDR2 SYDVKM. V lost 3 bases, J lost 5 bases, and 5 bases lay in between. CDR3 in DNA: TGTGCCAGCAGTTTGTATAACAATGAGCAGTTCTTC. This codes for CASSLYNNEQFF. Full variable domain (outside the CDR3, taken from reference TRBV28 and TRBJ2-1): DVKVTQSSRYLVKRTGEKVFLECVQDMDHENMFWYRQDPGLGLRLIYFSYDVKMKEKGDIPEGYSVSREKKERFSLILESASTNQTSMYLCASSLYNNEQFFGPGTRLTVL.

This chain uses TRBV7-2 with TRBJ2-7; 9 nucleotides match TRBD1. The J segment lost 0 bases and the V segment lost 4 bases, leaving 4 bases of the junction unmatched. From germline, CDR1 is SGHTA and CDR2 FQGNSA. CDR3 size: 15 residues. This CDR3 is CASSWDRDSSYEQYF. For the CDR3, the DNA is TGTGCCAGCAGCTGGGACAGGGATTCCTCCTACGAGCAGTACTTC.

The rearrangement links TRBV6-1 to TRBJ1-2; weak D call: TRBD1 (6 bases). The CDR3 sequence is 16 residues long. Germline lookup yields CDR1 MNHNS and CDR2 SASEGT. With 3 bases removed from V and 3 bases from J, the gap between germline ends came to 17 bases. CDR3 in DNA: TGTGCCAGCAGTGACACCGTTACAGGGAGATACTATGGCTACACCTTC. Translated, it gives CASSDTVTGRYYGYTF.

The DNA for the CDR3 is TGTGCCAGCAGTAATCCGGGGGGCGGCTACACCTTC. The encoded protein is CASSNPGGGYTF. The V and J genes are TRBV2 and TRBJ1-2; D perhaps matches TRBD1 (6 bases). The V end lost 5 bases, the J end lost 8 bases, and 12 bases lay between the germline ends. The CDR3 runs 12 residues. Germline assignment: CDR1 SNHLY and CDR2 FYNNEI.

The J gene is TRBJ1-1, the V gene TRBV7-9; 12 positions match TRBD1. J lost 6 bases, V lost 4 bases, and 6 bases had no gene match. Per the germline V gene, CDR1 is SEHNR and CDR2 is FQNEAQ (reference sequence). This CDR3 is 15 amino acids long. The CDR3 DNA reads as TGTGCCAGCAGCTGGTTGGGACAGGGGGCGGCTGAAGCTTTCTTT. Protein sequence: CASSWLGQGAAEAFF.

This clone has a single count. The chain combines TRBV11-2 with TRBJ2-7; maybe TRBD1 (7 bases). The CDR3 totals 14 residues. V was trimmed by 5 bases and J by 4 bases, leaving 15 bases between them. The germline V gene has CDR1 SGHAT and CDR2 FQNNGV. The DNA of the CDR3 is TGTGCCAGCAGCCCTCAACAGGGGAGGTACGAGCAGTACTTC. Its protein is CASSPQQGRYEQYF.

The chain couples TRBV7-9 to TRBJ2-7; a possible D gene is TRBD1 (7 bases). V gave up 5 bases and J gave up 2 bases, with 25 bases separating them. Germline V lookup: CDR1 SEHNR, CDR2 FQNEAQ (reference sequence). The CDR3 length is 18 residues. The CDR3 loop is CASSGVGGQTQDPYEQYF. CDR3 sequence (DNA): TGTGCCAGCAGCGGAGTCGGGGGACAGACCCAAGACCCCTACGAGCAGTACTTC.

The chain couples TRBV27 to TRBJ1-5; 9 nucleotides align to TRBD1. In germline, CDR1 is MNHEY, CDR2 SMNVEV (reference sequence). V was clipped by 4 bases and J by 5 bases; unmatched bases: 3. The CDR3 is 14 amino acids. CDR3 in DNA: TGTGCCAGCAGTTACAGGGGGCGCGATCAGCCCCAGCATTTT. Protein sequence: CASSYRGRDQPQHF.

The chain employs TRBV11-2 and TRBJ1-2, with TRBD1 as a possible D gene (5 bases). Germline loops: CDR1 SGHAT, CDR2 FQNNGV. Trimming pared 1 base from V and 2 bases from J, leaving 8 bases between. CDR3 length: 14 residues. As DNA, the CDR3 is TGTGCCAGCAGCTTAGTAAAGGGGAACTATGGCTACACCTTC. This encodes CASSLVKGNYGYTF.

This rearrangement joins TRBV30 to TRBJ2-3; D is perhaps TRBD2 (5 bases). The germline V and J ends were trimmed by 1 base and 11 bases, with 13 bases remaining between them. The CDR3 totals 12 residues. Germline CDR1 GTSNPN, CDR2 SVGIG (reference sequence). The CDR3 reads CAWSEGGPGQYF. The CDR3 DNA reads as TGTGCCTGGAGTGAAGGAGGACCGGGGCAGTATTTT. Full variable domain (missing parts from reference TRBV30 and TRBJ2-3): SQTIHQWPATLVQPVGSPLSLECTVEGTSNPNLYWYRQAAGRGLQLLFYSVGIGQISSEVPQNLSASRPQDRQFILSSKKLLLSDSGFYLCAWSEGGPGQYFGPGTRLTVL.

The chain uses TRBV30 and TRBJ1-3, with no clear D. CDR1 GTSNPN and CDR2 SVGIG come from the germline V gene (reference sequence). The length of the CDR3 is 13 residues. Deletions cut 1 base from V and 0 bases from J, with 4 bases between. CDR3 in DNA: TGTGCCTGGAGTGACAGCTCTGGAAACACCATATATTTT. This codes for CAWSDSSGNTIYF.

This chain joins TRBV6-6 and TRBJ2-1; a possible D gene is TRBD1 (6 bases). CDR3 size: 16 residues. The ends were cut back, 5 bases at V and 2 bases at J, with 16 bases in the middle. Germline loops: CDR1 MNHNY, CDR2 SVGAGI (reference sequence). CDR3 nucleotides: TGTGCCAGCAGTCTTGCAGGGGCCTTACCCTACAATGAGCAGTTCTTC. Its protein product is CASSLAGALPYNEQFF.

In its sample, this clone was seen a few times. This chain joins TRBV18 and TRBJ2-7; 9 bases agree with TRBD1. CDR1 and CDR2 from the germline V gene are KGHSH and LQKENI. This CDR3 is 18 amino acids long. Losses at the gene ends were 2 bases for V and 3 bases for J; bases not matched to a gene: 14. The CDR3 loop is CASSPADNSETGGYEQYF. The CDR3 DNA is TGTGCCAGCTCACCAGCCGATAATTCTGAGACAGGGGGCTACGAGCAGTACTTC. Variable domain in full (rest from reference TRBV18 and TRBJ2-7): NAGVMQNPRHLVRRRGQEARLRCSPMKGHSHVYWYRQLPEEGLKFMVYLQKENIIDESGMPKERFSAEFPKEGPSILRIQQVVRGDSAAYFCASSPADNSETGGYEQYFGPGTRLTVT.

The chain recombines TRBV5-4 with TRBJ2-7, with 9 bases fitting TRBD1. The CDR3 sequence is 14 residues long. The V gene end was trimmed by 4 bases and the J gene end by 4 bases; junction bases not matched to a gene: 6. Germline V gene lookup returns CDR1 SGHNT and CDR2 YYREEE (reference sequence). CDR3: CASSIDRGRYEQYF. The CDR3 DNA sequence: TGTGCCAGCAGCATAGACAGGGGGAGATACGAGCAGTACTTC.

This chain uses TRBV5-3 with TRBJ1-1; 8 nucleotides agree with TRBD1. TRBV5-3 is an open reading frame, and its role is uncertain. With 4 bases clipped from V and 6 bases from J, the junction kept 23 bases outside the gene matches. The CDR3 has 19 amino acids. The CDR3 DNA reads TGTGCCAGAAGCCCGAGTAATATTTGGACAGGGAGTCCACGAGCTGAAGCTTTCTTT. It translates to CARSPSNIWTGSPRAEAFF.

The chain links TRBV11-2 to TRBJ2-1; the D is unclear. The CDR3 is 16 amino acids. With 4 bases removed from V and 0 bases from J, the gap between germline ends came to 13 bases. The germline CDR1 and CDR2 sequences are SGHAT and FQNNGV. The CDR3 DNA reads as TGTGCCAGCAGCTCGCCGGGTGGTGTCTCCTACAATGAGCAGTTCTTC. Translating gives CASSSPGGVSYNEQFF.

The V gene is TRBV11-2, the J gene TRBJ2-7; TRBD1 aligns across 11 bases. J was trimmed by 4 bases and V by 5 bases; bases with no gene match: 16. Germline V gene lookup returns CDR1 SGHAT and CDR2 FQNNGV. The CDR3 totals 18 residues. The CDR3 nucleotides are TGTGCCAGCAGCATCAGCCATTCGGGACAGGGGGGGTTTTACGAGCAGTACTTC. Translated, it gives CASSISHSGQGGFYEQYF.

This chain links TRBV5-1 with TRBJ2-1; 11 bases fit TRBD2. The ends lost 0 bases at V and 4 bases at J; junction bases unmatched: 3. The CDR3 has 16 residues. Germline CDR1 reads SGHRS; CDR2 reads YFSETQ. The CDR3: CASSLGGLAVYNEQFF. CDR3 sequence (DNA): TGCGCCAGCAGCTTGGGGGGACTAGCGGTATACAATGAGCAGTTCTTC. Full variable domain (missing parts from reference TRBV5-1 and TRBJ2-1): KAGVTQTPRYLIKTRGQQVTLSCSPISGHRSVSWYQQTPGQGLQFLFEYFSETQRNKGNFPGRFSGRQFSNSRSEMNVSTLELGDSALYLCASSLGGLAVYNEQFFGPGTRLTVL.

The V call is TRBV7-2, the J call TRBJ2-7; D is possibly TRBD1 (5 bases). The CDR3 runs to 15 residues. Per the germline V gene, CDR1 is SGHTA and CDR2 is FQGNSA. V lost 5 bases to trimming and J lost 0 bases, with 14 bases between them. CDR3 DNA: TGTGCCAGCAGCCTCGAGACAGTAACCTCCTACGAGCAGTACTTC. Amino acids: CASSLETVTSYEQYF.

The CDR3 sequence: CASSFQTYEQYF. The DNA of the CDR3 is TGTGCCAGCAGTTTCCAAACCTACGAGCAGTACTTC. This chain links TRBV28 with TRBJ2-7; no reliable D call. The germline V gene has CDR1 MDHEN and CDR2 SYDVKM. The length of the CDR3 is 12 residues. The V end lost 3 bases, the J end lost 2 bases, and 5 bases lay between the germline ends. Drawing the rest from reference TRBV28 and TRBJ2-7, the complete variable domain is DVKVTQSSRYLVKRTGEKVFLECVQDMDHENMFWYRQDPGLGLRLIYFSYDVKMKEKGDIPEGYSVSREKKERFSLILESASTNQTSMYLCASSFQTYEQYFGPGTRLTVT.

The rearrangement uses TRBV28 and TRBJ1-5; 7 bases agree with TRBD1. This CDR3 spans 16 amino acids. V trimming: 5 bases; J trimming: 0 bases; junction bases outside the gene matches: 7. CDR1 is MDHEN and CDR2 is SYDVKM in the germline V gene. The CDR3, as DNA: TGTGCCAGCAGTAGGGACAGTCAGTATAGCAATCAGCCCCAGCATTTT. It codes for CASSRDSQYSNQPQHF.

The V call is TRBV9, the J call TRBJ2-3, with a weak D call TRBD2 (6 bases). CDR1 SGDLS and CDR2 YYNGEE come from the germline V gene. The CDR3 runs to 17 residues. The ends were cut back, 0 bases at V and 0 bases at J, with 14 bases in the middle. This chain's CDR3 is CASSVGIREASTDTQYF. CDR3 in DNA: TGTGCCAGCAGCGTAGGTATTAGGGAGGCTAGCACAGATACGCAGTATTTT. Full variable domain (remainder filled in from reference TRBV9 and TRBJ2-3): DSGVTQTPKHLITATGQRVTLRCSPRSGDLSVYWYQQSLDQGLQFLIQYYNGEERAKGNILERFSAQQFPDLHSELNLSSLELGDSALYFCASSVGIREASTDTQYFGPGTRLTVL.

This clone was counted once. The CDR3 DNA follows: TGCGCCAGCAGCAAGGACAGGGGCCACGAGCAGTACTTC. Translating it yields CASSKDRGHEQYF. V usage is TRBV5-1 and J usage is TRBJ2-7; 9 bases line up with TRBD1. This CDR3 comprises 13 residues. Germline CDR1 reads SGHRS; CDR2 reads YFSETQ. V lost 4 bases, J lost 5 bases, and 4 bases stayed unmatched.

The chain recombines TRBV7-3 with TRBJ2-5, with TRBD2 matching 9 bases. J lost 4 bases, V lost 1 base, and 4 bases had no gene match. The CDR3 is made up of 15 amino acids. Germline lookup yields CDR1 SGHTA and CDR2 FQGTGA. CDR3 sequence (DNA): TGTGCCAGCAGCTTAATAGCGGGAGAGGTAGAGACCCAGTACTTC. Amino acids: CASSLIAGEVETQYF.